Each of the 26 T cell receptor beta chains below was sequenced from the same sample in a study of human T cells and chemical hapten exposure. Regarding time point: patch test 1, 2 weeks after DPC sensitization. Treatment indicated: therapeutic diphenylcyclopropenone sensitization with weekly scalp DPC. Using its own MiXCR run on the RACE reads, TCRdb lists one record per CDR3 protein. The sample lists tens of thousands of distinct CDR3 sequences; about 10% were seen once. Sequencing used whole blood, obtained in connection with sensitization to the hapten diphenylcyclopropenone (DPC). Source of these receptors: a woman aged 55-70 years with alopecia areata. Some clones in this sample may be carry-over from other donors' samples.

This clonotype appeared many times. The chain carries TRBV12-3 or TRBV12-4 and TRBJ1-1; D gene uncertain. This CDR3 region has 17 residues. V gave up 3 bases and J gave up 1 base, with 18 bases separating them. The CDR3 coding sequence is TGTGCCAGCAGTTTCCTCCTTTTCTGGGGTCGGAACACTGAAGCTTTCTTT. This encodes CASSFLLFWGRNTEAFF.

This clonotype was detected a few times. The chain uses TRBV5-6 and TRBJ1-3; D not certain. The CDR3 is made up of 15 amino acids. Germline CDR1 and CDR2: SGHDT and YYEEEE. V was trimmed by 2 bases and J by 0 bases, leaving 9 bases between them. The CDR3 DNA reads as TGTGCCAGCAGCTTAACGGCCTTCTCTGGAAACACCATATATTTT. This sequence encodes CASSLTAFSGNTIYF.

Notes on this clonotype: One junction end does not reproduce the germline sequence, and a read error may be involved. The genes are TRBV29-1 and TRBJ1-1; no clear D. CDR3 length: 13 amino acids. CDR1 SQVTM and CDR2 ANQGSEA come from the germline V gene. This chain's CDR3 is CSGEGFMNTEAFF. CDR3 DNA sequence: TGCAGCGGTGAAGGCTTTATGAACACTGAAGCTTTCTTT.

Ten or more counts support this clonotype. V is TRBV20-1 and J is TRBJ1-1; D unresolved. V dropped 5 bases and J dropped 6 bases, with 25 bases sitting between them. Germline V gene data show CDR1 as DFQATT and CDR2 as SNEGSKA (reference sequence). The CDR3 sequence is 16 residues long. The DNA of the CDR3 is TGCAGTGCTTCCCTCCCGGGCCGGGGAGAGAGGGCTGAAGCTTTCTTT. The encoded protein is CSASLPGRGERAEAFF.

This clonotype was detected ten times or more. The V gene is TRBV11-2, the J gene TRBJ2-1, with 10 positions matching TRBD2. V shed 3 bases, J shed 12 bases, and the junction held 11 bases outside the gene matches. There are 15 residues in the CDR3. The germline CDR1 and CDR2 sequences are SGHAT and FQNNGV. CDR3 DNA sequence: TGTGCCAGCAGCTTTATGATCAAGCGGGGGGGCTGGCAGTTCTTC. Translating it yields CASSFMIKRGGWQFF.

Only a few counts were recorded for this clonotype. This CDR3 is CASSYRRHDQYNEQFF. The CDR3 DNA is TGTGCCAGCAGTTACCGGCGACACGACCAGTACAATGAGCAGTTCTTC. The V gene is TRBV6-6, the J gene TRBJ2-1; D ambiguous. The V gene lost 2 bases and the J gene lost 4 bases, with 15 bases spanning the gap. The CDR3 is 16 amino acids. Germline assignment: CDR1 MNHNY and CDR2 SVGAGI (reference sequence).

The sample holds a few counts of this clonotype. The junction departs from germline at one end; a sequencing error may be responsible. CDR3 sequence: CASSIRDGPYGQYF. In DNA form, the CDR3 reads TGTGCCAGTAGTATCCGGGACGGACCCTACGGGCAGTACTTC. This chain connects TRBV19 to TRBJ2-7; D possibly uses TRBD1 or TRBD2 (5 bases each). CDR1 and CDR2 (germline): LNHDA, SQIVND (reference sequence). This CDR3 region has 14 residues.

This clonotype was picked up a small number of times. The CDR3 DNA follows: TGTGCCAGCGGTGGGCAATTGAATCAGCCCCAGCATTTT. The encoded protein is CASGGQLNQPQHF. The chain uses TRBV6-1 and TRBJ1-5; D unresolved. CDR1 is MNHNS, CDR2 SASEGT, per germline. Trimming stripped 8 bases from V and 4 bases from J, with 12 bases between. The CDR3 contains 13 residues.

This clonotype was counted between two and nine times. The chain uses TRBV20-1 and TRBJ2-5; 8 bases agree with TRBD1. The V segment lost 3 bases and the J segment 1 base; nucleotides outside the gene matches: 4. Germline V gene data show CDR1 as DFQATT and CDR2 as SNEGSKA (reference sequence). The CDR3 is made up of 14 amino acids. The CDR3 region has the DNA TGCAGTGCTAGCGGACAGGGTCTCCAAGAGACCCAGTACTTC. Translated, it gives CSASGQGLQETQYF.

This clonotype was counted between two and nine times. J is TRBJ2-1 and V is TRBV5-1; no firm D call. The CDR3 loop spans 17 amino acids. Germline V gene sequence: CDR1 SGHRS, CDR2 YFSETQ. V was trimmed by 0 bases and J by 9 bases, leaving 22 bases between them. For the CDR3, the DNA is TGCGCCAGCAGCTTGGCCTCGAACTCTATGAATGTGGGTGAGCAGTTCTTC. Residues: CASSLASNSMNVGEQFF.

The chain couples TRBV6-2 or TRBV6-3 to TRBJ1-5; 7 nucleotides align to TRBD1. Trimming removed 5 bases from V and 7 bases from J; junction bases left unmatched: 8. Per the germline V gene, CDR1 is MNHEY and CDR2 is SVGEGT. This CDR3 has 14 amino acids. CDR3 nucleotide sequence: TGTGCCAGCAGTCTACTGACAGGGAGACAGCCCCAGCATTTT. Amino acid sequence: CASSLLTGRQPQHF.

This clonotype was observed many times. The J gene is TRBJ2-5, the V gene TRBV5-4; 12 bases agree with TRBD2. This CDR3 comprises 16 residues. V lost 3 bases and J lost 4; bases outside the gene matches: 7. Germline V gene data show CDR1 as SGHNT and CDR2 as YYREEE (reference sequence). CDR3 nucleotides: TGTGCCAGCAGCTACCGACTAGCGGGGGCGGGAGAGACCCAGTACTTC. Its protein product is CASSYRLAGAGETQYF.

This clonotype turned up a few times. V usage is TRBV5-1 and J usage is TRBJ1-6; perhaps TRBD1 as D (6 bases). The CDR3 length is 15 residues. Germline V gene sequence: CDR1 SGHRS, CDR2 YFSETQ. The V end was cut by 3 bases, the J end by 7 bases, with 14 bases between. The CDR3 sequence is CASSSRGGLNSPLHF. CDR3 in DNA: TGCGCCAGCAGCTCCCGGGGGGGGCTAAATTCACCCCTCCACTTT.

Ten or more counts support this clonotype. CDR3 residues: CAIQLEGRRDTGELFF. CDR3 coding DNA: TGTGCCATACAACTGGAGGGAAGGAGGGACACCGGGGAGCTGTTTTTT. The rearrangement links TRBV10-3 to TRBJ2-2, with a weak D call TRBD2 (6 bases). This CDR3 region has 16 residues. The ends were cut back, 9 bases at V and 3 bases at J, with 20 bases in the middle. Germline V gene lookup returns CDR1 ENHRY and CDR2 SYGVKD.

This clonotype was detected many times. The chain is built from TRBV4-2 and TRBJ2-5; 10 nucleotides agree with TRBD2. From germline, CDR1 is LGHNA and CDR2 YNFKEQ. The V and J ends lost 0 bases and 1 base, in that order; junction bases with no gene match: 5. The CDR3 totals 17 residues. The CDR3 protein is CASSQESSGGSQETQYF. The CDR3 nucleotides are TGTGCCAGCAGCCAAGAATCTAGCGGGGGCTCCCAAGAGACCCAGTACTTC.

CDR3 DNA sequence: TGTGCCAGCAGCGCACAGAGCCGCGCGAACACCGGGGAGCTGTTTTTT. It is translated as CASSAQSRANTGELFF. The rearrangement joins TRBV7-6 to TRBJ2-2; D gene uncertain. CDR3 length: 16 amino acids. The V end was cut by 5 bases, the J end by 0 bases, with 13 bases between. CDR1 and CDR2 (germline): SGHVS, FNYEAQ.

This clonotype was detected many times. The V gene is TRBV29-1, the J gene TRBJ2-3; D might be TRBD1 or TRBD2, each matching 5 bases. V lost 6 bases and J lost 6, with 19 bases in between. The CDR3 runs 14 residues. Germline V gives CDR1 SQVTM, CDR2 ANQGSEA. DNA of the CDR3: TGCAGCGTCCGGGACCGCGGAGGATCCGATACGCAGTATTTT. This codes for CSVRDRGGSDTQYF.

V is TRBV7-3 and J is TRBJ2-7, with D perhaps matching TRBD1 or TRBD2 (5 bases each). The V gene's germline CDR1 is SGHTA and CDR2 FQGTGA. Trimming shortened V by 5 bases and J by 2 bases, and 16 bases separated the two germline ends. This CDR3 spans 15 amino acids. CDR3 in amino acids: CASSRIAGAPYEQYF. CDR3 nucleotides: TGTGCCAGCAGCCGTATCGCCGGGGCCCCCTACGAGCAGTACTTC.

The chain joins TRBV4-2 to TRBJ1-1; unclear D gene. The CDR3 sequence is 14 residues long. V was trimmed by 3 bases and J by 4 bases, leaving 12 bases between them. The V gene's germline CDR1 is LGHNA and CDR2 YNFKEQ. This CDR3 reads CASSHAGTLTEAFF. The CDR3, as DNA: TGTGCCAGCAGCCATGCTGGTACGCTCACTGAAGCTTTCTTT.

This clonotype was counted between two and nine times. The chain joins TRBV20-1 to TRBJ2-7; 11 bases agree with TRBD1. The trim removed 5 bases at V and 5 bases at J, leaving 5 bases unmatched. Germline assignment: CDR1 DFQATT and CDR2 SNEGSKA (reference sequence). CDR3 length: 13 residues. This CDR3 is CSAGQGASNEQYF. CDR3 nucleotide sequence: TGCAGTGCTGGACAGGGGGCGAGTAACGAGCAGTACTTC.

The CDR3 here is CASSGRDSNQPQHF. The CDR3 bases are TGTGCCAGCAGTGGGCGGGACAGCAATCAGCCCCAGCATTTT. The chain joins TRBV2 to TRBJ1-5, with TRBD1 as a possible D gene (5 bases). The V gene's germline CDR1 is SNHLY and CDR2 FYNNEI. CDR3 size: 14 residues. Trimming took 4 bases from V and 1 from J, leaving 8 bases between them.

This clonotype was counted at least ten times. The rearrangement uses TRBV7-6 and TRBJ2-5; 8 nucleotides align to TRBD2. Germline loops: CDR1 SGHVS, CDR2 FNYEAQ. There are 15 residues in the CDR3. V shed 4 bases, J shed 7 bases, and the junction held 11 bases outside the gene matches. The CDR3 coding sequence is TGTGCCAGCAGCTCTTCGGGGGGGCGGTCGGGGACCCAGTACTTC. Its protein is CASSSSGGRSGTQYF.

The chain links TRBV10-1 to TRBJ1-2; D gene unclear. The CDR3 is 13 residues long. Trimming took off 3 bases at V and 5 bases at J, with 10 bases between the two ends. Germline V gene sequence: CDR1 WNHNN, CDR2 SYGVQD (reference sequence). The CDR3 here is CASSDSGGYGYTF. Written as DNA, the CDR3 is TGCGCCAGCAGTGACAGCGGCGGTTATGGCTACACCTTC.

Remarks on this clonotype: One end of the junction fails to match germline, which may point to a read error. This sequence joins TRBV6-1 and TRBJ1-3; a weak D match, TRBD1 (5 bases). Germline lookup yields CDR1 MNHNS and CDR2 SASEGT. The CDR3 has 16 amino acids. CDR3 amino acids: CASNEPWGSSGNTIYF. For the CDR3, the DNA is TGTGCCAGCAATGAACCCTGGGGCTCCTCTGGAAACACCATATATTTT.

This clonotype was seen a handful of times. The chain recombines TRBV6-1 with TRBJ1-1, with D hard to call. This CDR3 is 14 amino acids long. V was trimmed by 2 bases and J by 4 bases, leaving 11 bases between them. Germline V gene lookup returns CDR1 MNHNS and CDR2 SASEGT. The CDR3 DNA reads TGTGCCAGCAGTGAAATCAACGGTCTCACTGAAGCTTTCTTT. As protein: CASSEINGLTEAFF.

In its sample, this clonotype was seen many times. V usage is TRBV30 and J usage is TRBJ2-7, with D possibly TRBD1 on 6 matching bases. V shed 3 bases and J shed 0 bases, with 18 bases lying between them. The CDR3 contains 16 residues. Germline CDR1 GTSNPN, CDR2 SVGIG (reference sequence). The CDR3 bases are TGTGCCTGGAGGGCGAACAGGGCTGGAAGCTCCTACGAGCAGTACTTC. This gives the protein CAWRANRAGSSYEQYF.